These T cell receptor beta chains were read from a single sample in a study of T cells in Graves' hyperthyroidism and ophthalmopathy. TCRdb reanalysed the multiplex PCR reads using MiXCR and keeps one entry per CDR3 protein. The sample lists approximately 330,000 distinct CDR3 sequences, 21% occurring once. Sequenced material: blood. Receptors were obtained from a woman aged 50 to 60 with Graves' hyperthyroidism. Each CDR3 is given with its conserved first and last residue. The order of the fields is V gene, J gene, CDR3 protein.

v_call: TRBV7-9
j_call: TRBJ1-2
cdr3_aa: CASSPPGQINYGYTF

v_call: TRBV20-1
j_call: TRBJ2-7
cdr3_aa: CSASSGGGAYSTYEQYF

v_call: TRBV9
j_call: TRBJ1-1
cdr3_aa: CASSVEKNTEAFF

v_call: TRBV2
j_call: TRBJ1-4
cdr3_aa: CASSDRDKTNEKLFF

v_call: TRBV12-3/TRBV12-4
j_call: TRBJ2-3
cdr3_aa: CASSLRGGRFPDTQYF

v_call: TRBV10-3
j_call: TRBJ2-7
cdr3_aa: CAISETTAYEQYF

v_call: TRBV4-3
j_call: TRBJ1-2
cdr3_aa: CASSQEGQGTLWYYGYTF

v_call: TRBV10-3
j_call: TRBJ2-1
cdr3_aa: CAISGSGGARGEQFF

v_call: TRBV5-4
j_call: TRBJ2-1
cdr3_aa: CASGRASEDNEQFF

v_call: TRBV5-1
j_call: TRBJ2-3
cdr3_aa: CASSLVAVSTDTQYF

v_call: TRBV10-3
j_call: TRBJ2-5
cdr3_aa: CAISEVPETQYF

v_call: TRBV24-1
j_call: TRBJ2-1
cdr3_aa: CATSDPGGHNNEQFF

v_call: TRBV19
j_call: TRBJ2-2
cdr3_aa: CASSIDTWNTGELFF

v_call: TRBV30
j_call: TRBJ2-2
cdr3_aa: CAWSVTANTGELFF

v_call: TRBV20-1
j_call: TRBJ2-2
cdr3_aa: CSASEPTRNTGELFF

v_call: TRBV7-3
j_call: TRBJ2-7
cdr3_aa: CAKHPQGLAPWYEQYF

v_call: TRBV6-1
j_call: TRBJ1-1
cdr3_aa: CASSSITREAFF